The next 27 T cell receptor beta chains were all read from a single sample in a study of control samples from healthy donors and cancer patients. Assay used: immunoSEQ multiplex PCR; TCRdb lists only in-frame clones, some missing. This table has 130,000 to 150,000 clones, roughly 93% appearing once. The sample comprised blood. The source is a man in his late teens or twenties in good health.

The chain combines TRBV7-2 with TRBJ2-7, with 10 bases fitting TRBD1. Germline V lookup: CDR1 SGHTA, CDR2 FQGNSA. The junction had 8 bases not matched to a gene; V was cut back by 5 bases and J by 4 bases. The CDR3 consists of 15 residues. The CDR3 loop reads CASSPIGTGVYEQYF. The CDR3 DNA reads TGTGCCAGCAGCCCCATCGGGACAGGGGTTTACGAGCAGTACTTC.

V gene TRBV2 combines with J gene TRBJ2-3; 14 bases align to TRBD2. V lost 6 bases to trimming and J lost 5 bases; unmatched junction nucleotides: 4. The CDR3 covers 15 residues. CDR1 and CDR2 from the germline V gene are SNHLY and FYNNEI. This chain's CDR3 is CASRGLAGVLDTQYF. The CDR3 DNA follows: TGTGCCAGCAGGGGACTAGCGGGAGTTTTAGATACGCAGTATTTT. Looking up the rest from reference TRBV2 and TRBJ2-3 gives the full variable domain: EPEVTQTPSHQVTQMGQEVILRCVPISNHLYFYWYRQILGQKVEFLVSFYNNEISEKSEIFDDQFSVERPDGSNFTLKIRSTKLEDSAMYFCASRGLAGVLDTQYFGPGTRLTVL.

The chain employs TRBV28 and TRBJ2-7, with 7 bases fitting TRBD1. Germline lookup yields CDR1 MDHEN and CDR2 SYDVKM. V was clipped by 5 bases and J by 4 bases; unmatched bases: 8. The CDR3 covers 14 residues. The CDR3 nucleotides are TGTGCCAGCAGTCAAACAGGGGTAGTATACGAGCAGTACTTC. This sequence encodes CASSQTGVVYEQYF.

The rearrangement uses TRBV7-9 and TRBJ1-1; 11 bases match TRBD1. This CDR3 is 17 amino acids long. The germline CDR1 and CDR2 sequences are SEHNR and FQNEAQ (reference sequence). Trimming took 4 bases from V and 4 from J; bases not matched to a gene: 11. CDR3 sequence reads: CASSSFGQGAESTEAFF. CDR3 bases: TGTGCCAGCAGCTCATTCGGACAGGGGGCAGAGAGCACTGAAGCTTTCTTT.

The chain links TRBV6-6 to TRBJ2-2, with D tentatively TRBD2 (5 bases). The CDR3 length is 15 residues. Germline CDR1 and CDR2: MNHNY and SVGAGI (reference sequence). V lost 2 bases, J lost 5 bases, and 12 bases lay in between. This CDR3 reads CASSYIGRGTGELFF. Written as DNA, the CDR3 is TGTGCCAGCAGTTACATAGGACGGGGTACCGGGGAGCTGTTTTTT.

The gene calls are TRBV5-4 and TRBJ2-1; tentative D call: TRBD1 (6 bases). This CDR3 is built from 13 residues. The germline V and J ends were trimmed by 4 bases and 7 bases, with 12 bases remaining between them. Germline V gene data show CDR1 as SGHNT and CDR2 as YYREEE (reference sequence). CDR3 region: CASSRGQQNEQFF. CDR3 nucleotide sequence: TGTGCCAGCAGCCGAGGACAGCAGAATGAGCAGTTCTTC. Full variable domain (missing parts from reference TRBV5-4 and TRBJ2-1): ETGVTQSPTHLIKTRGQQVTLRCSSQSGHNTVSWYQQALGQGPQFIFQYYREEENGRGNFPPRFSGLQFPNYSSELNVNALELDDSALYLCASSRGQQNEQFFGPGTRLTVL.

The gene calls are TRBV6-5 and TRBJ1-3; D is unclear. The CDR3 loop spans 13 amino acids. Between the trimmed V and J ends, which lost 5 bases and 4 bases, there was a span of 9 bases. Germline CDR1 reads MNHEY; CDR2 reads SVGAGI. In DNA, the CDR3 is TGTGCCAGCAGTCGACCCCAGGGAAACACCATATATTTT. Amino acids: CASSRPQGNTIYF.

The J gene is TRBJ2-5, the V gene TRBV28; D may be TRBD1 (5 bases). Germline CDR1 MDHEN, CDR2 SYDVKM. CDR3 length equals 14 residues. V was clipped by 5 bases and J by 5 bases, with 15 bases between them. CDR3 coding DNA: TGTGCCAGCAGTCCTGACAGCGACGGGGAGACCCAGTACTTC. As protein: CASSPDSDGETQYF.

Concerning this clone itself: Other DNA sequences in the sample encode the same CDR3. The chain links TRBV29-1 to TRBJ2-7; D unclear. With 4 bases removed from V and 3 bases from J, the gap between germline ends came to 7 bases. The CDR3 covers 11 residues. In germline, CDR1 is SQVTM, CDR2 ANQGSEA. The CDR3 DNA reads as TGCAGCGTTGTGATAGACTACGAGCAGTACTTC. Protein sequence: CSVVIDYEQYF.

The chain uses TRBV5-1 and TRBJ1-3; 7 bases map to TRBD1. CDR1 is SGHRS and CDR2 is YFSETQ in the germline V gene. V lost 3 bases and J lost 1; bases outside the gene matches: 4. The CDR3 runs to 15 residues. CDR3 in amino acids: CASSSGTASGNTIYF. CDR3 nucleotide sequence: TGCGCCAGCAGCTCCGGGACAGCGTCTGGAAACACCATATATTTT.

This clone was observed once. The CDR3 region has the DNA TGTGCCAGCACCCAATCAGGGGAACCTTTTAGTGCGAACACCGGGGAGCTGTTTTTT. Protein sequence: CASTQSGEPFSANTGELFF. The V gene is TRBV5-5, the J gene TRBJ2-2, with TRBD1 as a possible D gene (6 bases). V lost 6 bases and J lost 0, with 24 bases in between. CDR1 SGHKS and CDR2 YYEKEE come from the germline V gene (reference sequence). This CDR3 comprises 19 residues.

The chain links TRBV9 to TRBJ1-2, with D perhaps matching TRBD1 (6 bases). V lost 2 bases, J lost 5 bases, and 16 bases lay in between. The CDR3 covers 15 residues. The germline V gene encodes CDR1 SGDLS and CDR2 YYNGEE. The DNA for the CDR3 is TGTGCCAGCAGCGTCGGACAGACTCAGGTTTATGGCTACACCTTC. Protein product: CASSVGQTQVYGYTF. The complete variable domain, with remaining parts taken from reference TRBV9 and TRBJ1-2, reads DSGVTQTPKHLITATGQRVTLRCSPRSGDLSVYWYQQSLDQGLQFLIQYYNGEERAKGNILERFSAQQFPDLHSELNLSSLELGDSALYFCASSVGQTQVYGYTFGSGTRLTVV.

The chain combines TRBV7-9 with TRBJ2-2; D is undetermined. Per the germline V gene, CDR1 is SEHNR and CDR2 is FQNEAQ (reference sequence). The CDR3 consists of 12 residues. The V and J ends lost 5 bases and 7 bases respectively, with 8 bases between them. The CDR3 DNA sequence: TGTGCCAGCAGCCCCATAAGCGGGGAGCTGTTTTTT. Amino acids: CASSPISGELFF.

V gene TRBV19 combines with J gene TRBJ2-1, with D possibly being TRBD1 (7 bases). CDR1 is LNHDA and CDR2 is SQIVND in the germline V gene (reference sequence). Trimming cost V 1 base and J 14 bases, with 15 bases left between them. The CDR3 totals 13 residues. This chain's CDR3 is CASSIGRGREEFF. In nucleotides, the CDR3 is TGTGCCAGTAGTATAGGGAGGGGGCGAGAGGAGTTCTTC. Using reference TRBV19 and TRBJ2-1 for the parts outside the CDR3, the full variable domain is DGGITQSPKYLFRKEGQNVTLSCEQNLNHDAMYWYRQDPGQGLRLIYYSQIVNDFQKGDIAEGYSVSREKKESFPLTVTSAQKNPTAFYLCASSIGRGREEFFGPGTRLTVL.

This chain uses TRBV6-5 with TRBJ1-2; a possible D gene is TRBD1 (5 bases). The CDR3 extends over 13 amino acids. Germline lookup yields CDR1 MNHEY and CDR2 SVGAGI. Trimming cost V 0 bases and J 8 bases, with 10 bases left between them. The CDR3 DNA is TGTGCCAGCAGTTACTCGAGGGGACCCGGCTACACCTTC. Translated, it gives CASSYSRGPGYTF.

The V and J genes are TRBV25-1 and TRBJ2-5; D gene uncertain. This CDR3 has 15 residues. Germline CDR1 is MGHDK and CDR2 is SYGVNS. Trimming removed 4 bases at V and 1 base at J, with 13 bases between. The CDR3 loop reads CASSGRLLPQETQYF. The CDR3 nucleotides read TGTGCCAGCAGTGGCCGGCTTCTCCCCCAAGAGACCCAGTACTTC.

This clone was counted a single time. The chain combines TRBV6-5 with TRBJ2-7; TRBD1 matches 9 bases. The CDR3 sequence is 15 residues long. The junction had 8 bases not matched to a gene; V was cut back by 6 bases and J by 2 bases. CDR1 and CDR2 from the germline V gene are MNHEY and SVGAGI. For the CDR3, the DNA is TGTGCCAGCAGCCGCGGACAGGGGCTAACCTACGAGCAGTACTTC. Protein sequence: CASSRGQGLTYEQYF.

This clone came up once. This chain links TRBV11-2 with TRBJ2-1; D gene ambiguous. This CDR3 has 10 residues. The V end lost 1 base, the J end lost 10 bases, and 2 bases lay between the germline ends. Per the germline V gene, CDR1 is SGHAT and CDR2 is FQNNGV. The chain's CDR3 is CASSLGEQFF. CDR3 sequence (DNA): TGTGCCAGCAGCTTAGGCGAGCAGTTCTTC.

The chain employs TRBV27 and TRBJ1-2, with D hard to call. The CDR3 is made up of 14 amino acids. Germline-derived CDR1 and CDR2 are MNHEY and SMNVEV (reference sequence). V shed 4 bases and J shed 6 bases, with 15 bases lying between them. The CDR3: CASSSQKRTDGYTF. The CDR3 bases are TGTGCCAGCAGTTCCCAGAAAAGGACTGATGGCTACACCTTC.

The chain has TRBV3-1 (or the pseudogene TRBV3-2) and TRBJ2-1; D is uncertain. Germline CDR1 and CDR2: LGHDT and YNNKEL (reference sequence). The CDR3 has 14 residues. V lost 4 bases to trimming and J lost 4 bases, with 11 bases between them. The CDR3 loop reads CASSPLDHYNEQFF. The CDR3 nucleotides read TGTGCCAGCAGCCCGCTTGATCATTACAATGAGCAGTTCTTC.

The V call is TRBV19, the J call TRBJ1-5; D gene unclear. CDR1 is LNHDA and CDR2 is SQIVND in the germline V gene (reference sequence). V was trimmed by 8 bases and J by 0 bases, leaving 11 bases between them. The CDR3 is 14 residues long. This CDR3 is CASAKAVSNQPQHF. CDR3 bases: TGTGCCAGTGCGAAGGCAGTTAGCAATCAGCCCCAGCATTTT.

With respect to this clone: The junction and the germline gene differ at one end; a read error may be behind it. This chain connects TRBV29-1 to TRBJ1-2; possibly TRBD1 for D (5 bases). The CDR3 consists of 12 residues. Germline CDR1 SQVTM, CDR2 ANQGSEA. The CDR3 DNA is TGCAGCGTGGAAGCAGGGATTTATGGCTACACCTTC. Residues: CSVEAGIYGYTF.

The chain combines TRBV4-2 with TRBJ2-2; 13 bases agree with TRBD2. Germline lookup yields CDR1 LGHNA and CDR2 YNFKEQ. V was pared by 5 bases and J by 6 bases, with 3 bases of the junction left unmatched. CDR3 length: 15 residues. As DNA, the CDR3 is TGTGCCAGCAGCTGGACTAGCGGGAGCGCCGGGGAGCTGTTTTTT. Protein sequence: CASSWTSGSAGELFF.

This clone has just one count. The rearrangement uses TRBV7-2 and TRBJ1-1, with D tentatively TRBD1 (6 bases). CDR3 size: 17 residues. V was cut by 1 base and J by 7 bases, with 22 bases left in between. Germline V gene sequence: CDR1 SGHTA, CDR2 FQGNSA. CDR3 residues: CASSLGRQVYQPIEAFF. CDR3 coding DNA: TGTGCCAGCAGCTTAGGCCGACAGGTTTATCAGCCCATTGAAGCTTTCTTT. The full variable domain, in which reference TRBV7-2 and TRBJ1-1 provide the parts outside the CDR3, is GAGVSQSPSNKVTEKGKDVELRCDPISGHTALYWYRQSLGQGLEFLIYFQGNSAPDKSGLPSDRFSAERTGGSVSTLTIQRTQQEDSAVYLCASSLGRQVYQPIEAFFGQGTRLTVV.

The chain employs TRBV6-6 and TRBJ2-3; D is unclear. The CDR3 is 13 amino acids. The V end was cut by 0 bases, the J end by 5 bases, with 6 bases between. Germline V gene lookup returns CDR1 MNHNY and CDR2 SVGAGI (reference sequence). The CDR3: CASSYSKIDTQYF. The CDR3 DNA follows: TGTGCCAGCAGTTACTCTAAAATAGATACGCAGTATTTT.

This chain joins TRBV5-1 and TRBJ1-3, with 8 bases that match TRBD1. Unmatched junction bases numbered 2, after V lost 4 bases and J lost 2 bases. Germline V gene sequence: CDR1 SGHRS, CDR2 YFSETQ. This CDR3 is 14 amino acids long. The CDR3 bases are TGCGCCAGCAGCCCGACAGGGGCTGGAAACACCATATATTTT. As protein: CASSPTGAGNTIYF. Together with reference TRBV5-1 and TRBJ1-3, the CDR3 gives the full variable domain: KAGVTQTPRYLIKTRGQQVTLSCSPISGHRSVSWYQQTPGQGLQFLFEYFSETQRNKGNFPGRFSGRQFSNSRSEMNVSTLELGDSALYLCASSPTGAGNTIYFGEGSWLTVV.

The V gene is TRBV18, the J gene TRBJ1-4; D might be TRBD1 (5 bases). CDR3 length equals 15 residues. The germline gives CDR1 KGHSH, CDR2 LQKENI. The V gene lost 4 bases and the J gene lost 5 bases, with 14 bases spanning the gap. CDR3 protein: CASSLSDSPNEKLFF. CDR3 coding DNA: TGTGCCAGCTCACTGAGTGACAGCCCCAATGAAAAACTGTTTTTT. Based on the CDR3 plus reference TRBV18 and TRBJ1-4, the full variable domain is NAGVMQNPRHLVRRRGQEARLRCSPMKGHSHVYWYRQLPEEGLKFMVYLQKENIIDESGMPKERFSAEFPKEGPSILRIQQVVRGDSAAYFCASSLSDSPNEKLFFGSGTQLSVL.